This TCR beta chain was sequenced during a study of blood T cell repertoires in COVID-19. This CDR3 contains 15 residues. Germline V lookup: CDR1 LNHDA, CDR2 SQIVND (reference sequence). Trimming left V 7 bases short and J 4 bases short, with 18 bases between. Profiling relied on immunoSEQ multiplex PCR, and the TCRdb table lists in-frame clones only, not all of them. The sample includes about 99,000 clones, about four fifths seen only once; the top ten take more than 4%. The TCR was taken from an elderly man with COVID-19, enrolled during active disease. Sequencing used peripheral blood. The chain employs TRBV19 and TRBJ2-3; D might be TRBD2 (7 bases). This CDR3 is CASTLRGALADTQYF. DNA for the CDR3: TGTGCCAGTACTCTACGGGGGGCCTTAGCAGATACGCAGTATTTT.